The 10 T cell receptor beta chains in this list originate from one sample, sequenced in a study of T-cell memory formation after mild COVID-19. TCRdb analysed the 5' RACE reads with MiXCR anew, one entry per CDR3 protein. The sample consists of a few hundred thousand distinct CDR3 sequences, about an eighth of them appearing once. The sample was PBMCs or a T cell subset sorted from them (not recorded which). The receptors were gathered from a young man who had mild COVID-19 (a few samples of this study predate the infection). Cell type and time point are not known.

This chain uses TRBV6-1 with TRBJ1-2; TRBD1 matches 7 bases. The CDR3 has 16 amino acids. Looked up from germline, CDR1 is MNHNS and CDR2 is SASEGT. V lost 4 bases and J lost 2; bases outside the gene matches: 10. CDR3 DNA: TGTGCCAGCAGTGCAAAAGGGGGCGCGGGGAACTATGGCTACACCTTC. Protein product: CASSAKGGAGNYGYTF.

This clonotype was found a few times. The V gene is TRBV7-9, the J gene TRBJ1-4, with D uncertain. Trimming removed 4 bases at V and 7 bases at J, with 10 bases between. The germline V gene has CDR1 SEHNR and CDR2 FQNEAQ (reference sequence). The CDR3 extends over 13 amino acids. The CDR3 nucleotides read TGTGCCAGCAGCTCCAACACGGGTGAAAAACTGTTTTTT. It translates to CASSSNTGEKLFF.

This clonotype has more than one count but fewer than ten. The chain combines TRBV5-1 with TRBJ2-7, with 10 bases matching TRBD2. Germline CDR1 reads SGHRS; CDR2 reads YFSETQ. The CDR3 spans 15 residues. The ends lost 0 bases at V and 0 bases at J; junction bases unmatched: 0. The CDR3 DNA is TGCGCCAGCAGCTTGGCTAGCGGGGGCTCCTACGAGCAGTACTTC. Residues: CASSLASGGSYEQYF.

The sample holds many counts of this clonotype. The chain carries TRBV5-1 and TRBJ1-1; weak D call: TRBD1 (6 bases). This CDR3 has 14 residues. Per germline, CDR1 SGHRS and CDR2 YFSETQ. Trimming left V 7 bases short and J 4 bases short, with 17 bases between. The CDR3 coding sequence is TGCGCCAGCGGCCTGGACAGCCCTTTCACTGAAGCTTTCTTT. Residues: CASGLDSPFTEAFF. Combining the CDR3 with reference TRBV5-1 and TRBJ1-1 gives the whole variable domain KAGVTQTPRYLIKTRGQQVTLSCSPISGHRSVSWYQQTPGQGLQFLFEYFSETQRNKGNFPGRFSGRQFSNSRSEMNVSTLELGDSALYLCASGLDSPFTEAFFGQGTRLTVV.

This chain uses TRBV11-2 with TRBJ1-5; TRBD1 is a possible D gene (5 bases). With 5 bases removed from V and 6 bases from J, the gap between germline ends came to 14 bases. There are 14 residues in the CDR3. Germline CDR1 and CDR2: SGHAT and FQNNGV. The CDR3 region has the DNA TGTGCCAGCAGCCCCCGGGGGGGTAGTCAGCCCCAGCATTTT. Protein sequence: CASSPRGGSQPQHF.

A few counts support this clonotype. This sequence joins TRBV9 and TRBJ1-6; 8 nucleotides line up with TRBD1. Germline V lookup: CDR1 SGDLS, CDR2 YYNGEE. V was pared by 3 bases and J by 8 bases, with 10 bases of the junction left unmatched. This CDR3 contains 16 residues. The CDR3 sequence: CASSDSNGQGYSPLHF. Written as DNA, the CDR3 is TGTGCCAGCAGCGACTCAAACGGACAGGGTTATTCACCCCTCCACTTT.

The chain employs TRBV7-2 and TRBJ1-2, with TRBD1 identical over 10 bases. CDR3 length equals 15 residues. Germline lookup yields CDR1 SGHTA and CDR2 FQGNSA. V gave up 1 base and J gave up 8 bases; unmatched junction bases: 7. The CDR3 is CASSLVGQGLEGYTF. The CDR3 bases are TGTGCCAGCAGCTTAGTGGGACAGGGGCTGGAGGGCTACACCTTC.

The chain combines TRBV19 with TRBJ2-7; D unclear. Germline V lookup: CDR1 LNHDA, CDR2 SQIVND (reference sequence). The CDR3 runs to 15 residues. V was clipped by 3 bases and J by 7 bases, with 19 bases between them. CDR3 in amino acids: CASSIWADAGREQYV. The CDR3 DNA reads as TGTGCCAGTAGTATTTGGGCGGACGCCGGTCGGGAGCAGTACGTC.

The CDR3 loop reads CASSRSGAANEKLFF. The CDR3 DNA is TGTGCCAGCAGCAGGTCAGGGGCAGCTAATGAAAAACTGTTTTTT. The gene calls are TRBV7-2 and TRBJ1-4; D is possibly TRBD1 (6 bases). Germline loops: CDR1 SGHTA, CDR2 FQGNSA. This CDR3 comprises 15 residues. Trimming took off 5 bases at V and 3 bases at J, with 13 bases between the two ends.

The sample holds a few counts of this clonotype. The gene calls are TRBV6-5 and TRBJ2-3, with D possibly TRBD2 on 7 matching bases. Trimming removed 4 bases at V and 3 bases at J, with 14 bases between. The CDR3 is made up of 15 amino acids. From germline, CDR1 is MNHEY and CDR2 SVGAGI. The CDR3 coding sequence is TGTGCCAGCAGTTCCCCGGGGGGCGCGACAGATACGCAGTATTTT. Its translation is CASSSPGGATDTQYF.